This T cell receptor beta chain was sequenced for a study of T cell responses to AZD1222 COVID-19 vaccine (dated by TCRdb to about 2021). Background for the entire study: AZD1222 recipients with second doses at about 4 weeks or about 12 weeks were pooled, because spike-specific TCR depth and breadth did not differ between schedules. TCR sequencing covered 233 trial participants: 200 to 220 given two doses of AZD1222 and about 26 given two doses of MenACWY control vaccine. Enrollment into the trials was organized by age into subgroups of 18-55, 56-69 and 70-plus years, and those subgroups contained approximately 160, 26 and 62 TCR-sequenced participants, respectively. Overall study outcomes, separate from this receptor: After two AZD1222 doses, both the breadth and the depth of spike-specific TCRs were significantly higher than at day 0 and than in MenACWY recipients. Reportedly, almost half of the unique spike-specific TCRs recognized epitopes lying outside the regions that are mutated in the B.1.351 and B.1.1.7 variants. Because no samples from the day 14 peak response were available, repertoires could be characterized only after the peak T cell response. Most participants were white British and females outnumbered males, and the authors suggested that clonal diversity may have been underestimated. In the small 56-69-year group, the increase in depth fell short of significance, most likely because of low power. Conclusions about previously exposed vaccinees were limited because only a handful of AZD1222 recipients were SARS-CoV-2 seropositive at baseline. CD4 TCRs associated with the vaccine covered the entire spike protein, and the dominant responses were in regions 160-218 and 743-854.

The CDR3 regions of human TCRbeta chains were analyzed by immunosequencing. In the paper's pipeline: TCRs in the repertoires were matched against a reference library of SARS-CoV-2-specific TCRs that had been generated with the MIRA antigen-specificity platform. Breadth was defined as the fraction of unique TCRs that were SARS-CoV-2-associated, and depth was defined as the fraction of total T cells that were SARS-CoV-2-associated. Using the MIRA data, each spike-specific TCR was assigned both to the spike region to which the TCR was reactive and to a CD4 or CD8 class. Log10-transformed breadth and depth values were compared by one-way ANOVA with Sidak's multiple comparisons tests. Entries here come from immuneACCESS through TCRdb and include only in-frame sequences with V and J called. Some clones fail to appear in such tables; in the studies checked, an unresolved V gene covers under half of the shortfall, and the cause of the remainder is unknown. The V and J calls and clone size come from that table; D and trimming were worked out from the DNA. The sample contains under 200,000 clones, about 95% of them found a single time. The ten most abundant clones make up 0.64% of the sample.

CDR1 is given as LGHDT and CDR2 as YNNKEL, both from the germline V gene (reference sequence). Germline trimming: 0 bases from V, 7 bases from J; junction bases outside gene matches: 8. The CDR3 runs 16 amino acids, cysteine and phenylalanine included. Just the 48-base CDR3 DNA is kept, in frame starting at base 1. The sample's time point label, in plain terms: baseline before first vaccination. Samples from vaccinated people were obtained from the UK trials COV001 and COV002, which included a single-blind randomized controlled phase 2/3 trial of AZD1222 (ChAdOx1 nCoV-19) in healthy adults. For TCRbeta chain sequencing, PBMC samples from trial participants were taken at day 0 and at day 28 after the second dose. This clone was observed a single time. It lacks a known antigen. The record has no base qualities; no much larger clone is one base away.

The sequence was obtained from an adult in good health. Sequences were derived from peripheral blood, sampled on day 0 of AZD1222 vaccination. In this chain, TRBV3-1 (or the pseudogene TRBV3-2) is recombined with TRBJ2-4, with 8 central nucleotides matching TRBD2. CDR3 reads: CASSQDAGGPINIQYF. The base sequence is TGTGCCAGCAGCCAAGACGCGGGAGGCCCTATCAACATTCAGTACTTC.